This T cell receptor beta chain was captured by sequencing in a study of OX40 agonist ivuxolimab in advanced cancers. On the study more broadly: Six ivuxolimab dose levels, 0.01 to 10 mg/kg, were given intravenously every 2 weeks.

The CDR3 is 14 residues long. The germline V gene encodes CDR1 SGHVS and CDR2 FNYEAQ. With 5 bases removed from V and 5 bases from J, the gap between germline ends came to 15 bases. Regarding this clone: What it binds is not known.

Sequencing used immunoSEQ multiplex PCR; TCRdb keeps in-frame clones, though not all of them. Among 30,000 to 35,000 clones listed, approximately 89% were seen once. Overall study findings and caveats: Dosing at 0.1 to 3.0 mg/kg was accompanied by clonal expansion of CD4+ and CD8+ blood T cells by week 6. CD8+ T cells (on average) carried more expanded clones than CD4+ T cells.

The chain uses TRBV7-6 and TRBJ1-1; D gene unclear. This clonotype originated in an adult with an advanced solid tumor such as melanoma, head and neck, liver or kidney cancer. The starting material was CD4+ or CD8+ T cells sorted from blood, obtained in a trial of the OX40 agonist ivuxolimab. The CDR3 DNA is TGTGCCAGCAGCCCCGAGGCCGGAGTGACTGAAGCTTTCTTT. It encodes CASSPEAGVTEAFF.